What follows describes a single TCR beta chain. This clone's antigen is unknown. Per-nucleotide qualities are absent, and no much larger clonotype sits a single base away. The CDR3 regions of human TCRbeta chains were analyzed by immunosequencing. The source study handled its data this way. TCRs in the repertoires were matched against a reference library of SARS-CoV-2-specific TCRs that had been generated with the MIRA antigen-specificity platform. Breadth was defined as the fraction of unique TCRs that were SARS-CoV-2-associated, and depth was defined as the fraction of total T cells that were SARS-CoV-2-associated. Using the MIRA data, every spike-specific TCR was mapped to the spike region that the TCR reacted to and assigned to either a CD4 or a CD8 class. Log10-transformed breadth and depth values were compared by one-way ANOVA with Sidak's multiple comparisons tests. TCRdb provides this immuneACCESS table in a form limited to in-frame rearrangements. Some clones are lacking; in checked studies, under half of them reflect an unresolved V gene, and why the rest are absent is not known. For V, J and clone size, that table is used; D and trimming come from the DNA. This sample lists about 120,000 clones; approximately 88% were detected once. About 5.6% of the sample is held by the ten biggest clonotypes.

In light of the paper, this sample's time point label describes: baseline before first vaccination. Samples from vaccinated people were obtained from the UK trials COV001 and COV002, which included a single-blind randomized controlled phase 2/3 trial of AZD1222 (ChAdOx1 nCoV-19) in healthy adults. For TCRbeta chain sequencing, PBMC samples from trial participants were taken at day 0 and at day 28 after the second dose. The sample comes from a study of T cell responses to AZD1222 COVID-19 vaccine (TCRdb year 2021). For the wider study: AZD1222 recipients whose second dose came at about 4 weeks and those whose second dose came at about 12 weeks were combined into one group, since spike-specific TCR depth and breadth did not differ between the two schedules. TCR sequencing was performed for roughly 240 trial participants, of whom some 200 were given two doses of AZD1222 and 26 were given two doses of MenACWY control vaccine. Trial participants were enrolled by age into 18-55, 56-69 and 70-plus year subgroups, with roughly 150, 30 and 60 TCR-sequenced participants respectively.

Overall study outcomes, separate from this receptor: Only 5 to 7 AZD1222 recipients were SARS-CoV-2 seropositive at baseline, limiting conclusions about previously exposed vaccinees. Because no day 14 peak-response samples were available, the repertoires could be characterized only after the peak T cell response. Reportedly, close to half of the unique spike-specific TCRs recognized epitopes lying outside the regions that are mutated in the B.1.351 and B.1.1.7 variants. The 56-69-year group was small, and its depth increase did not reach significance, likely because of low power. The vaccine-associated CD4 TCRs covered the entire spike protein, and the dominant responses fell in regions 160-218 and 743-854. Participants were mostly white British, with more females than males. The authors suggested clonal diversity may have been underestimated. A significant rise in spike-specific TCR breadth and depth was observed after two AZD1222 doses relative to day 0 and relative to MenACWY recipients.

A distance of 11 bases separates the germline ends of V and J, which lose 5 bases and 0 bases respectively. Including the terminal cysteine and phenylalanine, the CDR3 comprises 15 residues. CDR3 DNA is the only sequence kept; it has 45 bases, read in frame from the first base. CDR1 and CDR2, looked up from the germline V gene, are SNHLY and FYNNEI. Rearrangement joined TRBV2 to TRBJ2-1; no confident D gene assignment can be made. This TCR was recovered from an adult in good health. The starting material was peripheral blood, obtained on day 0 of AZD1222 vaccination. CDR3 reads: CASSQYLSSYNEQFF. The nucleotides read TGTGCCAGCAGTCAGTACCTCAGCTCCTACAATGAGCAGTTCTTC.